This is a list of T cell receptor beta chains from one sample in a study of T cell changes during pregnancy in multiple sclerosis. TCRdb's copy holds only in-frame clones and misses some; the assay was immunoSEQ multiplex PCR. This table holds about 83,000 clones, about 91% found once. The sequencing here drew on PBMCs, taken in the first trimester of pregnancy. All receptors come from a female donor in good health, serving as a control in a pregnancy study. Some clones in this sample may be carry-over from other donors' samples. Both conserved end residues are part of each CDR3. Each record gives: V gene, clone size, J gene, D gene, CDR3 DNA, CDR3 protein. D genes are given only for firm matches. Where a row states a size, it is once, few, many or the class of an expanded clone; other rows omit it.

v_gene: TRBV1
abundance: -
j_gene: TRBJ2-7
d_gene: -
CDR3nt: TGCACCAGCATGACTAGCGGTTCCTACGAGCAGTACTTC
CDR3aa: CTSMTSGSYEQYF

v_gene: TRBV18
abundance: -
j_gene: TRBJ1-5
d_gene: TRBD1
CDR3nt: TGTGCCAGCTCCCTGACAGGGGCGGAGCAGCCCCAGCATTTT
CDR3aa: CASSLTGAEQPQHF

v_gene: TRBV7-3
abundance: -
j_gene: TRBJ2-1
d_gene: TRBD2
CDR3nt: TGTGCCAGCAGCAAGGGACTAGCGGGAGTCGATGAGCAGTTCTTC
CDR3aa: CASSKGLAGVDEQFF

v_gene: TRBV6-1
abundance: -
j_gene: TRBJ2-1
d_gene: TRBD2
CDR3nt: TGTGCCAGCAGCCCACTAGCGGGAGAGTTCAATGAGCAGTTCTTC
CDR3aa: CASSPLAGEFNEQFF

v_gene: TRBV7-2
abundance: -
j_gene: TRBJ2-1
d_gene: TRBD1
CDR3nt: TGTGCCAGCAGCTTTACAGGGGGCGCCTACAATGAGCAGTTCTTC
CDR3aa: CASSFTGGAYNEQFF

v_gene: TRBV18
abundance: -
j_gene: TRBJ2-1
d_gene: -
CDR3nt: TGTGCCAGCTCTCACACTAGCTCCTACAATGAGCAGTTCTTC
CDR3aa: CASSHTSSYNEQFF

v_gene: TRBV6-5
abundance: once
j_gene: TRBJ1-1
d_gene: -
CDR3nt: TGTGCCAGCAGTTACTCGACAATCATGAACACTGAAGCTTTCTTT
CDR3aa: CASSYSTIMNTEAFF

v_gene: TRBV4-2
abundance: -
j_gene: TRBJ2-7
d_gene: TRBD2
CDR3nt: TGTGCCAGCAGCCAAGACGTAGCGGGTTCCTACGAGCAGTACTTC
CDR3aa: CASSQDVAGSYEQYF

v_gene: TRBV6-1
abundance: -
j_gene: TRBJ2-7
d_gene: TRBD2
CDR3nt: TGTGCCAGCAGCCGGACTAGCGGACTATCCTACGAGCAGTACTTC
CDR3aa: CASSRTSGLSYEQYF

v_gene: TRBV7-2
abundance: -
j_gene: TRBJ2-7
d_gene: TRBD2
CDR3nt: TGTGCCAGCAGCTTACATGGACTAGGGGCCGGGAGCGAGCAGTACTTC
CDR3aa: CASSLHGLGAGSEQYF

v_gene: TRBV6-1
abundance: -
j_gene: TRBJ2-3
d_gene: TRBD2
CDR3nt: TGTGCCAGCAGTGAGTTAGCGGGAGCCGGTACGCAGTATTTT
CDR3aa: CASSELAGAGTQYF

v_gene: TRBV29-1
abundance: -
j_gene: TRBJ2-3
d_gene: -
CDR3nt: TGCAGCGTTCAAATAGATACGCAGTATTTT
CDR3aa: CSVQIDTQYF

v_gene: TRBV27
abundance: -
j_gene: TRBJ1-2
d_gene: TRBD1
CDR3nt: TGTGCCAGCAGTCCTCTCGGGACAGGGACTAACTATGGCTACACCTTC
CDR3aa: CASSPLGTGTNYGYTF

v_gene: TRBV11-2
abundance: -
j_gene: TRBJ2-1
d_gene: -
CDR3nt: TGTGCCAGCAGCTATGCTGGGCCATACAATGAGCAGTTCTTC
CDR3aa: CASSYAGPYNEQFF